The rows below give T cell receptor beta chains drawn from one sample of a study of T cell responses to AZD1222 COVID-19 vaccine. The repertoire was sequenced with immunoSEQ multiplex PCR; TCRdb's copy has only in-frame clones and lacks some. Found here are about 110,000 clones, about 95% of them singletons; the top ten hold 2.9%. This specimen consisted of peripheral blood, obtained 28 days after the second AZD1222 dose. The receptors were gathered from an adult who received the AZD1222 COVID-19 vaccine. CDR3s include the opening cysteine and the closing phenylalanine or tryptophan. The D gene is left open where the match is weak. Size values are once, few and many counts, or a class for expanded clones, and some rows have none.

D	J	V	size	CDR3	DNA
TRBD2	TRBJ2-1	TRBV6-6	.	CASTPGGRRNEQFF	TGTGCCAGCACTCCGGGAGGGAGAAGGAATGAGCAGTTCTTC
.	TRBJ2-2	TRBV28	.	CASSEAVLGIQGELFF	TGTGCCAGCAGTGAGGCAGTTTTGGGGATCCAGGGGGAGCTGTTTTTT
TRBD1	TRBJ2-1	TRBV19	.	CASSFRTGGNNEQFF	TGTGCCAGTAGTTTTCGGACAGGGGGGAACAATGAGCAGTTCTTC
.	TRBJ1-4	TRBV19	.	CASKGSDTRGEKLFF	TGTGCCAGTAAGGGCTCGGACACAAGAGGCGAAAAACTGTTTTTT
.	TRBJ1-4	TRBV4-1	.	CASSPGGPNEKLFF	TGCGCCAGCAGCCCCGGGGGCCCTAATGAAAAACTGTTTTTT
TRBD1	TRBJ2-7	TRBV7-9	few	CASSPTGYEQYF	TGTGCCAGCAGCCCGACAGGGTACGAGCAGTACTTC
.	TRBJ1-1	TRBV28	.	CASRVLNTEAFF	TGTGCCAGCAGGGTCCTGAACACTGAAGCTTTCTTT
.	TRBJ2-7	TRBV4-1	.	CASSQDSGSTYEQYF	TGCGCCAGCAGCCAAGATTCAGGGAGCACCTACGAGCAGTACTTC
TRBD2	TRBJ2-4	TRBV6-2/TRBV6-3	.	CASSLAGTSGGGSKNIQYF	TGTGCCAGCAGTTTGGCCGGGACTAGCGGGGGGGGATCCAAAAACATTCAGTACTTC
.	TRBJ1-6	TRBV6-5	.	CASVLTVGNSPLHF	TGTGCCAGCGTCTTGACCGTGGGAAATTCACCCCTCCACTTT
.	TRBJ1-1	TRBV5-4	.	CASRAGGTEAFF	TGTGCCAGCAGGGCTGGGGGGACTGAAGCTTTCTTT
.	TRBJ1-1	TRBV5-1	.	CASSSVTPNTEAFF	TGCGCCAGCAGCTCAGTCACCCCGAACACTGAAGCTTTCTTT
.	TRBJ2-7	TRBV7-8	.	CASSFSGQSYYEQYF	TGTGCCAGCAGCTTTTCGGGGCAATCCTACTACGAGCAGTACTTC
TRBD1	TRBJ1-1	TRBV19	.	CASSAGTANQAFF	TGTGCCAGTAGTGCCGGGACAGCCAACCAAGCTTTCTTT
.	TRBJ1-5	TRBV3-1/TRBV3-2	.	CASSLGTANQPQHF	TGTGCCAGCAGCCTAGGGACGGCTAATCAGCCCCAGCATTTT
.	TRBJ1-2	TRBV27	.	CASSLSTSYGYTF	TGTGCCAGCAGTTTATCGACCTCCTATGGCTACACCTTC
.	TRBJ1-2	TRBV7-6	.	CASSVYTSTGSGGYTF	TGTGCCAGCAGCGTTTACACATCCACAGGGTCGGGGGGCTACACCTTC
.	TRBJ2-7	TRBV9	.	CASSVAAGHSYEQYF	TGTGCCAGCAGCGTAGCAGCAGGGCACTCCTACGAGCAGTACTTC
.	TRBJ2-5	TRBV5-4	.	CASSHPSEQETQYF	TGTGCCAGCAGCCATCCTAGCGAGCAAGAGACCCAGTACTTC
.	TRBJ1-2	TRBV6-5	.	CASTPPLRGTSVYTF	TGTGCCAGCACCCCTCCCCTGCGGGGTACCAGTGTCTACACCTTC
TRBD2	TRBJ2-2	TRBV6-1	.	CASSVLGLAATGELFF	TGTGCCAGCAGTGTACTGGGACTAGCGGCCACCGGGGAGCTGTTTTTT
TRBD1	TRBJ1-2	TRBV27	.	CASSLGDRDYGYTF	TGTGCCAGCAGTTTAGGGGACAGGGACTATGGCTACACCTTC
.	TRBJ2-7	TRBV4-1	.	CASSQGAVYHEQYF	TGCGCCAGCAGCCAAGGAGCGGTCTACCACGAGCAGTACTTC
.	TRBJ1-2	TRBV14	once	CASSPLAGSNYGYTF	TGTGCCAGCAGCCCCCTGGCAGGGTCTAACTATGGCTACACCTTC
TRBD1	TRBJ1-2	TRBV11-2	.	CASSATGVEGYTF	TGTGCCAGCAGCGCGACAGGGGTAGAGGGCTACACCTTC
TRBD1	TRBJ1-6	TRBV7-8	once	CASSLAVQGAYSPLHF	TGTGCCAGCAGCTTAGCCGTCCAGGGGGCTTATTCACCCCTCCACTTT
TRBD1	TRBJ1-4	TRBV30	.	CAYNSGTGGIEKLFF	TGTGCCTACAATTCAGGGACAGGGGGAATTGAAAAACTGTTTTTT
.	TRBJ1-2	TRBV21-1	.	CASSTRENYGYTF	TGTGCCAGCAGCACGCGGGAAAACTATGGCTACACCTTC
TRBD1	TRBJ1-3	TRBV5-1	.	CASSLELQGAGGNTIYF	TGCGCCAGCAGCTTGGAGTTACAGGGGGCAGGTGGAAACACCATATATTTT
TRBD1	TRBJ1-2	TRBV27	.	CASSSGHRGNGYTF	TGTGCCAGCAGTTCGGGACACAGGGGTAATGGCTACACCTTC
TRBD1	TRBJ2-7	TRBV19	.	CASSITGVSTYEQYF	TGTGCCAGTAGTATTACAGGGGTTTCAACCTACGAGCAGTACTTC
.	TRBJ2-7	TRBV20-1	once	CSARPRYEQYF	TGCAGTGCTAGACCTAGGTACGAGCAGTACTTC
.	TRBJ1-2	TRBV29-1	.	CSVEEGLTNYGYTF	TGCAGCGTTGAAGAAGGACTTACGAACTATGGCTACACCTTC
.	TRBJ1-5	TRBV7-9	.	CASSLGWGASNQPQHF	TGTGCCAGCAGCTTAGGATGGGGGGCTAGCAATCAGCCCCAGCATTTT
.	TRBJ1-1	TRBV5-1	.	CASSSTENTEAFF	TGCGCCAGCAGCTCCACAGAGAACACTGAAGCTTTCTTT